The 14 T cell receptor beta chains below were found in one sample sequenced in a study of cytomegalovirus exposure and HLA in healthy donors. Here immunoSEQ multiplex PCR was the method, and the copy in TCRdb shows in-frame clones only, minus some. The sample contains more than 85,000 clones, approximately 90% of which appear only once. The sequenced sample consisted of PBMCs. These receptors were collected from a woman aged 25 to 45 in good health and CMV-seropositive.

On this clone: Other DNA variants within this sample encode the same CDR3. The J gene is TRBJ2-3, the V gene TRBV9; D gene ambiguous. V lost 0 bases and J lost 1, with 6 bases in between. CDR3 length: 14 residues. The germline V gene encodes CDR1 SGDLS and CDR2 YYNGEE. The CDR3 nucleotides are TGTGCCAGCAGCGTAGGCCCAGGCACAGATACGCAGTATTTT. Translated: CASSVGPGTDTQYF.

J is TRBJ2-7 and V is TRBV2; no clear D gene. The V gene's germline CDR1 is SNHLY and CDR2 FYNNEI. CDR3 length: 12 amino acids. The V end lost 4 bases, the J end lost 2 bases, and 6 bases lay between the germline ends. The CDR3 bases are TGTGCCAGCAGTGCGCAGACCTACGAGCAGTACTTC. It encodes CASSAQTYEQYF.

The genes are TRBV2 and TRBJ2-1; 7 nucleotides match TRBD2. CDR1 and CDR2 (germline): SNHLY, FYNNEI. This CDR3 has 15 residues. The junction had 10 bases not matched to a gene; V was cut back by 7 bases and J by 4 bases. The CDR3 nucleotides read TGTGCCAGCAAATCATGGGGGAGGGCTTACAATGAGCAGTTCTTC. This gives the protein CASKSWGRAYNEQFF.

The J gene is TRBJ2-7, the V gene TRBV2; 9 positions agree with TRBD2. The CDR3 loop spans 16 amino acids. V gave up 9 bases and J gave up 4 bases; unmatched junction bases: 16. From germline, CDR1 is SNHLY and CDR2 FYNNEI. The CDR3 here is CARAQVPGLAPYEQYF. The CDR3 DNA sequence: TGTGCCAGGGCTCAGGTTCCGGGACTAGCTCCATACGAGCAGTACTTC.

The chain employs TRBV27 and TRBJ2-2, with a weak D call TRBD2 (5 bases). Germline CDR1 and CDR2: MNHEY and SMNVEV (reference sequence). There are 16 residues in the CDR3. The V gene lost 2 bases and the J gene lost 4 bases, with 14 bases spanning the gap. DNA for the CDR3: TGTGCCAGCAGTTTAAATTTACGGGCGGGCACCGGGGAGCTGTTTTTT. Translating it yields CASSLNLRAGTGELFF.

The J gene is TRBJ2-7, the V gene TRBV10-1; 9 bases align to TRBD2. Germline CDR1 and CDR2: WNHNN and SYGVQD (reference sequence). J gave up 5 bases and V 6 bases, and 11 bases lay outside the gene matches. CDR3 length equals 15 residues. The CDR3: CASSTKREARHEQYF. CDR3 coding DNA: TGCGCCAGCAGCACAAAGCGGGAGGCCCGCCACGAGCAGTACTTC.

The chain uses TRBV4-1 and TRBJ2-2, with 11 bases fitting TRBD2. The CDR3 has 16 residues. Germline loops: CDR1 MGHRA, CDR2 YSYEKL. V shed 4 bases and J 2 bases; nucleotides not matched to a gene: 3. In DNA form, the CDR3 reads TGCGCCAGCAGCCGGGGACTAGCGGTTAACACCGGGGAGCTGTTTTTT. Translation gives CASSRGLAVNTGELFF.

This chain links TRBV4-3 with TRBJ1-4; D is perhaps TRBD1 (5 bases). CDR1 and CDR2 from the germline V gene are LGHNA and YSLEER. V lost 0 bases, J lost 5 bases, and 13 bases lay in between. This CDR3 spans 16 amino acids. CDR3 protein: CASSQDPQGGNEKLFF. The CDR3 bases are TGCGCCAGCAGCCAAGACCCTCAGGGCGGAAATGAAAAACTGTTTTTT.

The chain recombines TRBV7-3 with TRBJ1-1, with TRBD1 as a possible D gene (5 bases). CDR3 length: 13 amino acids. The V gene lost 1 base and the J gene lost 6 bases, with 9 bases spanning the gap. Germline assignment: CDR1 SGHTA and CDR2 FQGTGA. The CDR3 DNA reads as TGTGCCAGCAGCTTAATCCGGGGGGCTGAAGCTTTCTTT. It encodes CASSLIRGAEAFF.

This chain joins TRBV27 and TRBJ1-6; possible D gene TRBD1, 5 bases. The V and J ends lost 5 bases and 5 bases respectively, with 19 bases between them. The length of the CDR3 is 17 residues. Germline CDR1 is MNHEY and CDR2 is SMNVEV (reference sequence). The CDR3 sequence: CASSVFFGGMDNSPLHF. CDR3 sequence (DNA): TGTGCCAGCAGTGTCTTTTTCGGGGGTATGGATAATTCACCCCTCCACTTT.

The chain carries TRBV6-5 and TRBJ2-5; 7 nucleotides match TRBD1. Germline lookup yields CDR1 MNHEY and CDR2 SVGAGI. Unmatched junction bases numbered 2, after V lost 2 bases and J lost 5 bases. The CDR3 totals 13 residues. CDR3 sequence reads: CASSYRGRETQYF. Here the CDR3 DNA reads TGTGCCAGCAGTTACAGGGGGCGGGAGACCCAGTACTTC.

For the CDR3, the DNA is TGCGCCAGCAGCCAAGTCGGACTAGCGGTCACAGATACGCAGTATTTT. This codes for CASSQVGLAVTDTQYF. This chain links TRBV4-1 with TRBJ2-3; 10 bases fit TRBD2. J lost 2 bases, V lost 1 base, and 3 bases had no gene match. This CDR3 has 16 residues. The germline V gene encodes CDR1 MGHRA and CDR2 YSYEKL.

The genes are TRBV20-1 and TRBJ2-7; D might be TRBD2 (6 bases). V lost 0 bases, J lost 11 bases, and 11 bases lay in between. CDR3 length: 11 amino acids. Looked up from germline, CDR1 is DFQATT and CDR2 is SNEGSKA (reference sequence). CDR3 coding DNA: TGCAGTGCTAGAGAAAGTCCGGGAGAGTACTTC. It is translated as CSARESPGEYF.

The chain couples TRBV5-1 to TRBJ2-2; 7 bases align to TRBD2. CDR3 length: 15 residues. Germline V gives CDR1 SGHRS, CDR2 YFSETQ. Trimming took 1 base from V and 5 from J; bases not matched to a gene: 5. CDR3 sequence reads: CASSLLAGRTGELFF. For the CDR3, the DNA is TGCGCCAGCAGCTTGTTAGCGGGCCGTACCGGGGAGCTGTTTTTT. Combining the CDR3 with reference TRBV5-1 and TRBJ2-2 gives the whole variable domain KAGVTQTPRYLIKTRGQQVTLSCSPISGHRSVSWYQQTPGQGLQFLFEYFSETQRNKGNFPGRFSGRQFSNSRSEMNVSTLELGDSALYLCASSLLAGRTGELFFGEGSRLTVL.